This T cell receptor beta chain was sequenced in a study of molecular identifiers for immune sequencing clone quantification. Overall study findings and caveats: Identical TCR molecules can share a barcode, and this sharing could underestimate highly expanded clone sizes. Spike-in Jurkat TCR RNA from a single cell reportedly registered among 900,000 to 1,000,000 naive cells.

This clonotype was observed once. Its target is not known. A read error may be the cause here, since a much bigger clone is one base away. Germline V gene data show CDR1 as SGHRS and CDR2 as YFSETQ. This CDR3 contains 14 residues. V lost 0 bases and J lost 5, with 12 bases in between. TCRdb processed the PCR reads anew with MiXCR; each CDR3 protein has one entry. This table holds 80,000 to 130,000 distinct CDR3 sequences, roughly 38% found once. The origin of this receptor is a human donor in good health. Some libraries in this study had Jurkat cell RNA spiked in. The sample consisted of naive CD8+ T cells from blood, with Jurkat cell RNA spiked in. Indicated subset: FACS-sorted CD8+CD4-CCR7+CD45RA+ naive T cells. The chain combines TRBV5-1 with TRBJ2-7, with D perhaps matching TRBD1 or TRBD2 (5 bases each). CDR3 nucleotide sequence: TGCGCCAGCAGCTTGGATCGAGGGGCGGACGAGCAGTACTTC. Amino acid sequence: CASSLDRGADEQYF.